Presented here are 18 T cell receptor beta chains from one specimen sequenced in a study of siplizumab effects on memory and regulatory T cells. This table comes from immunoSEQ multiplex PCR, and its TCRdb copy is limited to in-frame clones, with some not included. The data contain 100,000 or so clones, around 93% of them seen just once; the ten biggest clones take up 0.32%. Sequencing input: CD4+ T cells sorted from blood. Source of these receptors: a human donor in good health.

The J gene is TRBJ1-5, the V gene TRBV4-1; maybe TRBD1 (5 bases). The V end lost 4 bases, the J end lost 1 base, and 11 bases lay between the germline ends. CDR3 length equals 15 residues. CDR1 and CDR2 (germline): MGHRA, YSYEKL. This CDR3 is CASSPTEASNQPQHF. The DNA for the CDR3 is TGCGCCAGCAGCCCGACAGAGGCCAGCAATCAGCCCCAGCATTTT.

The chain joins TRBV4-1 to TRBJ2-7; the D gene could be TRBD1 or TRBD2 (6 bases each). Germline CDR1 MGHRA, CDR2 YSYEKL. The CDR3 has 15 amino acids. Trimming shortened V by 1 base and J by 0 bases, and 10 bases separated the two germline ends. The CDR3 here is CASSQGGGGSYEQYF. The CDR3 nucleotides are TGCGCCAGCAGCCAAGGCGGAGGGGGCTCCTACGAGCAGTACTTC.

The V and J genes are TRBV4-3 and TRBJ2-3; 9 bases map to TRBD2. The V gene's germline CDR1 is LGHNA and CDR2 YSLEER. This CDR3 has 17 residues. Losses at the gene ends were 0 bases for V and 2 bases for J; bases not matched to a gene: 6. The DNA of the CDR3 is TGCGCCAGCAGCCAAGAGCCTAGCGGGATGACCACAGATACGCAGTATTTT. Amino acids: CASSQEPSGMTTDTQYF.

This clone appeared a single time. V usage is TRBV4-1 and J usage is TRBJ1-5; no definite D call. The CDR3 contains 15 residues. Trimming pared 1 base from V and 5 bases from J, leaving 12 bases between. Germline loops: CDR1 MGHRA, CDR2 YSYEKL. CDR3 region: CASSQVGLLDQPQHF. CDR3 nucleotide sequence: TGCGCCAGCAGCCAAGTCGGCCTATTGGATCAGCCCCAGCATTTT.

This chain uses TRBV12-5 with TRBJ2-5, with D tentatively TRBD1 (5 bases). This CDR3 is built from 11 residues. Trimming pared 6 bases from V and 5 bases from J, leaving 7 bases between. Looked up from germline, CDR1 is LGHNT and CDR2 is FRNRAP. CDR3 nucleotides: TGTGCTAGTGGCTCAGGGGAGACCCAGTACTTC. Protein sequence: CASGSGETQYF. Drawing the rest from reference TRBV12-5 and TRBJ2-5, the complete variable domain is DARVTQTPRHKVTEMGQEVTMRCQPILGHNTVFWYRQTMMQGLELLAYFRNRAPLDDSGMPKDRFSAEMPDATLATLKIQPSEPRDSAVYFCASGSGETQYFGPGTRLLVL.

With respect to this clone: The junction departs from the called germline gene at one end, perhaps through a read error. This CDR3 is CASTLQGVGMNTEAFF. CDR3 DNA: TGTGCCAGCACCTTACAGGGGGTCGGGATGAACACTGAAGCTTTCTTT. The chain joins TRBV7-9 to TRBJ1-1; 8 bases agree with TRBD1. Germline lookup yields CDR1 SEHNR and CDR2 FQNEAQ (reference sequence). The CDR3 is made up of 16 amino acids.

CDR3 nucleotide sequence: TGTGCCAGCAGCGAACAGGGGGCGGGTAGTTGGAACACTGAAGCTTTCTTT. Its translation: CASSEQGAGSWNTEAFF. V and J are TRBV11-1 and TRBJ1-1; TRBD1 agrees at 9 bases. The CDR3 contains 17 residues. J lost 1 base, V lost 5 bases, and 11 bases had no gene match. The V gene's germline CDR1 is SGHAT and CDR2 FQDESV (reference sequence).

This chain links TRBV18 with TRBJ2-5; D is uncertain. CDR1 is KGHSH, CDR2 LQKENI, per germline. This CDR3 spans 12 amino acids. Trimming left V 6 bases short and J 4 bases short, with 9 bases between. CDR3 amino acids: CASSPGGETQYF. The CDR3 coding sequence is TGTGCCAGCTCCCCCGGTGGAGAGACCCAGTACTTC.

This chain links TRBV4-1 with TRBJ2-2; D remains unclear. This CDR3 region has 15 residues. V dropped 0 bases and J dropped 3 bases, with 8 bases sitting between them. The germline V gene has CDR1 MGHRA and CDR2 YSYEKL. CDR3 DNA sequence: TGCGCCAGCAGCCAAGAACAACAGTACACCGGGGAGCTGTTTTTT. It specifies CASSQEQQYTGELFF.

The V gene is TRBV19, the J gene TRBJ2-1, with D perhaps assigned TRBD1 or TRBD2 (6 bases each). The CDR3 contains 13 residues. V gave up 3 bases and J gave up 9 bases, with 12 bases separating them. Germline V gene sequence: CDR1 LNHDA, CDR2 SQIVND (reference sequence). This CDR3 reads CASSIWGAGEQFF. The CDR3 region has the DNA TGTGCCAGTAGTATTTGGGGGGCGGGTGAGCAGTTCTTC. The full variable domain, in which reference TRBV19 and TRBJ2-1 provide the parts outside the CDR3, is DGGITQSPKYLFRKEGQNVTLSCEQNLNHDAMYWYRQDPGQGLRLIYYSQIVNDFQKGDIAEGYSVSREKKESFPLTVTSAQKNPTAFYLCASSIWGAGEQFFGPGTRLTVL.

The CDR3 DNA follows: TGTGCCAGCAGTGAAGGACAGAATTTTTACTCTGGGGCCAACGTCCTGACTTTC. Protein product: CASSEGQNFYSGANVLTF. The V call is TRBV6-1, the J call TRBJ2-6, with D possibly TRBD1 on 5 matching bases. Germline loops: CDR1 MNHNS, CDR2 SASEGT. Trimming cost V 1 base and J 0 bases, with 13 bases left between them. The CDR3 loop spans 18 amino acids.

The J gene is TRBJ1-3, the V gene TRBV6-6, with TRBD1 matching 7 bases. This CDR3 has 14 residues. Per the germline V gene, CDR1 is MNHNY and CDR2 is SVGAGI (reference sequence). V lost 9 bases and J lost 0; bases outside the gene matches: 5. DNA for the CDR3: TGTGCCAGTATACAGGGGAGCTCTGGAAACACCATATATTTT. This encodes CASIQGSSGNTIYF.

This chain uses TRBV2 with TRBJ2-2; TRBD1 might be the D (6 bases). CDR3 length: 14 amino acids. Trimming stripped 5 bases from V and 3 bases from J, with 10 bases between. Germline V gene lookup returns CDR1 SNHLY and CDR2 FYNNEI. CDR3 residues: CASSLDRYTGELFF. The DNA for the CDR3 is TGTGCCAGCAGTTTGGACAGATACACCGGGGAGCTGTTTTTT. Full variable domain (outside the CDR3, taken from reference TRBV2 and TRBJ2-2): EPEVTQTPSHQVTQMGQEVILRCVPISNHLYFYWYRQILGQKVEFLVSFYNNEISEKSEIFDDQFSVERPDGSNFTLKIRSTKLEDSAMYFCASSLDRYTGELFFGEGSRLTVL.

With respect to this clone: Other DNA sequences within the sample encode an identical CDR3. V gene TRBV7-9 combines with J gene TRBJ1-5; no reliable D call. With 1 base removed from V and 0 bases from J, the gap between germline ends came to 1 base. Looked up from germline, CDR1 is SEHNR and CDR2 is FQNEAQ (reference sequence). CDR3 size: 13 residues. The CDR3 reads CASSLDSNQPQHF. In DNA form, the CDR3 reads TGTGCCAGCAGCTTAGATAGCAATCAGCCCCAGCATTTT.

This chain joins TRBV5-1 and TRBJ2-3; no firm D call. Trimming took off 3 bases at V and 5 bases at J, with 7 bases between the two ends. The CDR3 is made up of 12 amino acids. CDR1 and CDR2 (germline): SGHRS, YFSETQ. The CDR3 nucleotides are TGCGCCAGCAGCTCGGATGAAGATACGCAGTATTTT. It is translated as CASSSDEDTQYF.

The V and J genes are TRBV9 and TRBJ2-3, with 8 bases matching TRBD2. V trimming: 0 bases; J trimming: 8 bases; junction bases outside the gene matches: 17. The CDR3 runs to 18 residues. The germline V gene has CDR1 SGDLS and CDR2 YYNGEE. CDR3: CASSVVPGGADQSGTQYF. CDR3 DNA: TGTGCCAGCAGCGTAGTCCCGGGGGGGGCGGACCAATCGGGTACGCAGTATTTT. Looking up the rest from reference TRBV9 and TRBJ2-3 gives the full variable domain: DSGVTQTPKHLITATGQRVTLRCSPRSGDLSVYWYQQSLDQGLQFLIQYYNGEERAKGNILERFSAQQFPDLHSELNLSSLELGDSALYFCASSVVPGGADQSGTQYFGPGTRLTVL.

This rearrangement joins TRBV5-4 to TRBJ2-5; D unclear. The CDR3 is made up of 15 amino acids. V was cut by 0 bases and J by 5 bases, with 14 bases left in between. Germline V CDR1 and CDR2: SGHNT, YYREEE (reference sequence). CDR3 amino acids: CASSLGAPRRETQYF. The CDR3 DNA reads as TGTGCCAGCAGCTTGGGGGCCCCCCGTCGGGAGACCCAGTACTTC.

This sequence joins TRBV5-1 and TRBJ2-5, with unresolved D. The J call is doubtful: the DNA matches TRBJ2-7 better. The CDR3 covers 14 residues. Germline values: CDR1 SGHRS, CDR2 YFSETQ. Written as DNA, the CDR3 is TGCGCCAGCAGCTTCAGAACGAGCTCCTACGAGCAGTACTTC. It yields the protein CASSFRTSSYEQYF.